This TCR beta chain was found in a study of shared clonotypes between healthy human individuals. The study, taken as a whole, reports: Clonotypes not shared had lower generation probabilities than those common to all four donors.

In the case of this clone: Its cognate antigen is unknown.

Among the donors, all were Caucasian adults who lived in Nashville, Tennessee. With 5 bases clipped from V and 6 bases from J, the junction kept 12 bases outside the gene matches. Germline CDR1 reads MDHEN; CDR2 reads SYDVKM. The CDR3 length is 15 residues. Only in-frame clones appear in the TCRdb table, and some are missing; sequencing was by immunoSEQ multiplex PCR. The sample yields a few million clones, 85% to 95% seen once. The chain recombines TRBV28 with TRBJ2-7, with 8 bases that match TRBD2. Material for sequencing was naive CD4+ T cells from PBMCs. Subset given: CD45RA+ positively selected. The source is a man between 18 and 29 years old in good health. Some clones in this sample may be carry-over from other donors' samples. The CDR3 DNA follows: TGTGCCAGCAGTGCTTCCGGGACTAGGGATGGCGAGCAGTACTTC. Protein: CASSASGTRDGEQYF.